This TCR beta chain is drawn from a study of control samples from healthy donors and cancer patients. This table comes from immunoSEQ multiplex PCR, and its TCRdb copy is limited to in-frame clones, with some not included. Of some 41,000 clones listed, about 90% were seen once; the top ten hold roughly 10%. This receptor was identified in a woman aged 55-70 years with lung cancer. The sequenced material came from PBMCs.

In DNA, the CDR3 is TGTGCCAGCAGCTTGGGAGGCCACAACACCGGGGAGCTGTTTTTT. Its translation is CASSLGGHNTGELFF. J is TRBJ2-2 and V is TRBV5-4; D gene unclear. Per germline, CDR1 SGHNT and CDR2 YYREEE (reference sequence). Trimming took 0 bases from V and 2 from J, leaving 8 bases between them. The CDR3 covers 15 residues.